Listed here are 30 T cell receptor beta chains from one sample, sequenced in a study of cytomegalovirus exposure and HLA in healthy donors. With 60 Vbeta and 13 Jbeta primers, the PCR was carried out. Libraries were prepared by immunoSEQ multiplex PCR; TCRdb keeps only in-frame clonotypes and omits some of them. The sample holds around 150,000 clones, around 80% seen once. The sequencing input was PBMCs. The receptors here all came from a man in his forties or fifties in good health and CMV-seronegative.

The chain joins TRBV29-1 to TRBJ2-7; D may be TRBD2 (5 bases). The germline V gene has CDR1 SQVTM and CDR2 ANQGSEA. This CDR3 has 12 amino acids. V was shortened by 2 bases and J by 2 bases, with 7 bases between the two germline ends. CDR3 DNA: TGCAGCGTTGAAACTAGGCCCTACGAGCAGTACTTC. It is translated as CSVETRPYEQYF.

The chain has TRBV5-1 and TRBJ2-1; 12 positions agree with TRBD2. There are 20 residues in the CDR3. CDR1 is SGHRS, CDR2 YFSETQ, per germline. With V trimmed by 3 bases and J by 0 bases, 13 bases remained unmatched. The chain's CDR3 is CASSYRGTSGLHSSYNEQFF. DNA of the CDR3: TGCGCCAGCAGCTACCGCGGGACTAGCGGGTTACACAGCTCCTACAATGAGCAGTTCTTC.

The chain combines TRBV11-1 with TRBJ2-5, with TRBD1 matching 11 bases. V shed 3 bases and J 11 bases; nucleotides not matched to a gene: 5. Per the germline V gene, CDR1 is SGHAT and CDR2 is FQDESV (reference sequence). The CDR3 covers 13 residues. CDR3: CASSLDRGREQYF. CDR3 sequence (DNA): TGTGCCAGCAGCTTGGACAGGGGGCGTGAGCAGTACTTC.

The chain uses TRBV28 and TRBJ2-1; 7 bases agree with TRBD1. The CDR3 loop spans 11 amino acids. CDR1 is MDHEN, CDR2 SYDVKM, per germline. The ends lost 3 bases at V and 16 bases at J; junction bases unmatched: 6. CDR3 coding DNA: TGTGCCAGCAGTTTGACAGGGAGCAGATTCTTC. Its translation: CASSLTGSRFF. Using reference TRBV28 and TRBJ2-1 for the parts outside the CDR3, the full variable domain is DVKVTQSSRYLVKRTGEKVFLECVQDMDHENMFWYRQDPGLGLRLIYFSYDVKMKEKGDIPEGYSVSREKKERFSLILESASTNQTSMYLCASSLTGSRFFGPGTRLTVL.

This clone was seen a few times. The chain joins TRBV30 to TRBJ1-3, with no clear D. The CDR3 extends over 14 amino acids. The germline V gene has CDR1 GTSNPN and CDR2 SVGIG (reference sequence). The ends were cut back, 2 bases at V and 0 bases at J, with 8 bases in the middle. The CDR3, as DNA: TGTGCCTGGAGTACAGCAAACTCTGGAAACACCATATATTTT. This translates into CAWSTANSGNTIYF.

CDR3 nucleotide sequence: TGCAGCGTCCCCGGGACAGTGAACACCGGGGAGCTGTTTTTT. Protein sequence: CSVPGTVNTGELFF. This chain joins TRBV29-1 and TRBJ2-2; 7 positions agree with TRBD1. Germline V CDR1 and CDR2: SQVTM, ANQGSEA. This CDR3 contains 14 residues. V lost 6 bases, J lost 1 base, and 5 bases stayed unmatched.

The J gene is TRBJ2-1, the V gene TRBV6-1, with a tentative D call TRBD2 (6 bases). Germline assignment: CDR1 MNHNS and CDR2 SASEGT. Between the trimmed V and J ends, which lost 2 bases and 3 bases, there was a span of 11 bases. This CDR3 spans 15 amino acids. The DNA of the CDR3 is TGTGCCAGCAGTGAAATGGGGGGATACTACAATGAGCAGTTCTTC. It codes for CASSEMGGYYNEQFF.

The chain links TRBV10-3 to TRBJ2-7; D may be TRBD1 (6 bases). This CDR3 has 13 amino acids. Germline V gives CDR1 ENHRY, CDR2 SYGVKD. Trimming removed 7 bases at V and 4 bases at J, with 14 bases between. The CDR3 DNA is TGTGCCATCAATGACAGGCTAACTTACGAGCAGTACTTC. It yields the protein CAINDRLTYEQYF.

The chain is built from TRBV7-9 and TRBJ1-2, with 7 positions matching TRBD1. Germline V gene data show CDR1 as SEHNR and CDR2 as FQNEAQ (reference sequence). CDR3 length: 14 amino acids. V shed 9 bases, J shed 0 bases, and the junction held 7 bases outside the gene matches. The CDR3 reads CASTRGEANYGYTF. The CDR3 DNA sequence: TGTGCCAGTACCAGGGGGGAGGCTAACTATGGCTACACCTTC.

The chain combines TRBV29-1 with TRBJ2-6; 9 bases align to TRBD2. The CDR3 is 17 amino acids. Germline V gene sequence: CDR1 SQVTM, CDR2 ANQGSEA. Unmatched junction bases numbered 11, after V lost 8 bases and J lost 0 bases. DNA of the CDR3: TGCAGCCCCCGCGGGCGGGAGGGCCTCTCTGGGGCCAACGTCCTGACTTTC. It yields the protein CSPRGREGLSGANVLTF.

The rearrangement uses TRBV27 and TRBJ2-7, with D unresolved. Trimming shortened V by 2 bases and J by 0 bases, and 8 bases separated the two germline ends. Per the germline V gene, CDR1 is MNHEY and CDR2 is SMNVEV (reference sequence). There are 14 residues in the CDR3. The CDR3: CASSLIVGSYEQYF. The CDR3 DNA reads TGTGCCAGCAGTTTAATAGTCGGCTCCTACGAGCAGTACTTC.

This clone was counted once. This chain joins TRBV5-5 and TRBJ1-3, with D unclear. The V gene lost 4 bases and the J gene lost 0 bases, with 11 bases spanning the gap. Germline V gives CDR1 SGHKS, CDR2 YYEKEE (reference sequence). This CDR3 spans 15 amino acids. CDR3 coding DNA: TGTGCCAGCAGCCGCGGTCCGTTCTCTGGAAACACCATATATTTT. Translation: CASSRGPFSGNTIYF.

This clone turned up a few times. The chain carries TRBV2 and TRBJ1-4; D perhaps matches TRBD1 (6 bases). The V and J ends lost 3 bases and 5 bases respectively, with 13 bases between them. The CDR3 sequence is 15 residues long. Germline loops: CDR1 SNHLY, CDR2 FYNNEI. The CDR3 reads CASSDSTGPNEKLFF. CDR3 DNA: TGTGCCAGCAGTGACTCCACAGGGCCCAATGAAAAACTGTTTTTT.

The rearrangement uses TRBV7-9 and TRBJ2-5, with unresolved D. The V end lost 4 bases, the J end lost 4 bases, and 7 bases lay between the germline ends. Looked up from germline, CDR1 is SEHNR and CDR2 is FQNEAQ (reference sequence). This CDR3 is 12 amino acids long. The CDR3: CASSSGRETQYF. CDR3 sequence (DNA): TGTGCCAGCAGCTCCGGTCGAGAGACCCAGTACTTC.

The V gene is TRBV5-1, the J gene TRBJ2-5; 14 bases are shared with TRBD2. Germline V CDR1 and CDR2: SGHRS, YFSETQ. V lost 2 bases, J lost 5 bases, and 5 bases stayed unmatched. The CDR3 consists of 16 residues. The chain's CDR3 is CASSLGTSGSQETQYF. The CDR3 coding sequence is TGCGCCAGCAGCTTAGGGACTAGCGGGAGCCAGGAGACCCAGTACTTC.

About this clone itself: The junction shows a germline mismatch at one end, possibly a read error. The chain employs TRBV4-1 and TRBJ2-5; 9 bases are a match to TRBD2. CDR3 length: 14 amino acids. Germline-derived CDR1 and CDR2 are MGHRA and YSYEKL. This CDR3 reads CAGSRREGLETQYF. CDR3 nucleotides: TGCGCCGGCAGCCGGCGGGAGGGCCTAGAGACCCAGTACTTC.

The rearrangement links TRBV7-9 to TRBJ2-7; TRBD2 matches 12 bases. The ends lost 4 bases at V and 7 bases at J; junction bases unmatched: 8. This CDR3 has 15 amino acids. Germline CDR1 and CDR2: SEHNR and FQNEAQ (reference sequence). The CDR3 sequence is CASSSTSGSTREQYF. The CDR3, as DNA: TGTGCCAGCAGCTCGACTAGCGGGAGCACTCGTGAGCAGTACTTC.

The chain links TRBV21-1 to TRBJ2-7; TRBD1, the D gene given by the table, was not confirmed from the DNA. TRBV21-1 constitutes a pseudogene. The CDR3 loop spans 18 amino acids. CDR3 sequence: CASSTSTGTGGASGEQYF. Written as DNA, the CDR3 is TGTGCCAGCAGCACGTCAACCGGGACAGGGGGCGCTTCGGGCGAGCAGTACTTC.

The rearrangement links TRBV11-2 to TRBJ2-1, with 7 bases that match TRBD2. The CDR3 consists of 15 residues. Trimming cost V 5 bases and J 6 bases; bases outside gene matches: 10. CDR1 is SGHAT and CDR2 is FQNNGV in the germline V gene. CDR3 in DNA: TGTGCCAGCAGCCGCCGGGAAGCGGGAACCAATGAGCAGTTCTTC. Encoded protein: CASSRREAGTNEQFF.

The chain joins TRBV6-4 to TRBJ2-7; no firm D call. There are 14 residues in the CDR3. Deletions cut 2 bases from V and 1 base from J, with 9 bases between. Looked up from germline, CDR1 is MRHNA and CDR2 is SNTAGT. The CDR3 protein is CASSDVAASYEQYF. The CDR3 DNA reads TGTGCCAGCAGTGACGTGGCGGCGTCCTACGAGCAGTACTTC.

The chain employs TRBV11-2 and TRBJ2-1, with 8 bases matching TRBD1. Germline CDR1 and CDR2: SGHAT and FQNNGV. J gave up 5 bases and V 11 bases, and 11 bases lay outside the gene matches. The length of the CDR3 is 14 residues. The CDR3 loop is CASTERDRHNEQFF. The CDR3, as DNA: TGTGCCTCCACCGAGAGGGACAGGCACAATGAGCAGTTCTTC.

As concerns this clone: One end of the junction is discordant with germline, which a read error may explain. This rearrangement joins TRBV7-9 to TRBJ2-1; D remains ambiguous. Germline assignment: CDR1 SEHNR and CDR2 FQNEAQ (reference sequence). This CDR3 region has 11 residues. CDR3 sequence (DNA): TGTTCCAGCAGCTTGGCAGTTGAGCAGTTCTTC. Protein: CSSSLAVEQFF.

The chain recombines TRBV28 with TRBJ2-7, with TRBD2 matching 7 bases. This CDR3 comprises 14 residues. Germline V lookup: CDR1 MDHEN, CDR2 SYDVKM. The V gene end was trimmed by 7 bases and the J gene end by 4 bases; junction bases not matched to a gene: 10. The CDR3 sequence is CASTDWGGRYEQYF. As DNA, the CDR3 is TGTGCCAGCACCGATTGGGGGGGACGGTACGAGCAGTACTTC. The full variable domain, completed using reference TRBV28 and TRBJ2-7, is DVKVTQSSRYLVKRTGEKVFLECVQDMDHENMFWYRQDPGLGLRLIYFSYDVKMKEKGDIPEGYSVSREKKERFSLILESASTNQTSMYLCASTDWGGRYEQYFGPGTRLTVT.

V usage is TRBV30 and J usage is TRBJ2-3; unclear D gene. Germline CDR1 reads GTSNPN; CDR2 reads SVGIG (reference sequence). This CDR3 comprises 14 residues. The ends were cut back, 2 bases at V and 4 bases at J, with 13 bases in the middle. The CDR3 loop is CAWSPLASPDTQYF. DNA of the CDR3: TGTGCCTGGAGTCCCCTCGCGTCCCCAGATACGCAGTATTTT.

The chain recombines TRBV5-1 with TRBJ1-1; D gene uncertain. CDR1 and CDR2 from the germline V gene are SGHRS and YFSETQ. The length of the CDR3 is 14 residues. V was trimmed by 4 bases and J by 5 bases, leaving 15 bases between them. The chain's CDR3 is CASSHRGSGTEAFF. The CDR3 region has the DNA TGCGCCAGCAGCCACCGGGGATCTGGTACTGAAGCTTTCTTT.

Here the CDR3 reads CASSQGPGSTDTQYF. The CDR3 region has the DNA TGCGCCAGCAGCCAAGGTCCGGGTAGCACAGATACGCAGTATTTT. The chain is built from TRBV4-3 and TRBJ2-3; D remains ambiguous. The V end was cut by 1 base, the J end by 0 bases, with 8 bases between. CDR3 length: 15 residues. CDR1 is LGHNA, CDR2 YSLEER, per germline.

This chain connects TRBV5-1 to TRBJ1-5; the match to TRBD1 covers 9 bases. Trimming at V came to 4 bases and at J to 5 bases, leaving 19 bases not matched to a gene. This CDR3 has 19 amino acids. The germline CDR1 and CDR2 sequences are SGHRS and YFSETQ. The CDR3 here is CASSRVPSNTQGAYQPQHF. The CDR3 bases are TGCGCCAGCAGCCGCGTCCCCTCCAATACACAGGGGGCTTATCAGCCCCAGCATTTT.

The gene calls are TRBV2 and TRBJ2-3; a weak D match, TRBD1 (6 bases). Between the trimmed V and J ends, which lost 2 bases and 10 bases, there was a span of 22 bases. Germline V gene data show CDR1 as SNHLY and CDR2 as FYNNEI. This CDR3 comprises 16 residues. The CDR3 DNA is TGTGCCAGCAGTGAACGACAGGCCTCCCTCGGGGTATCGCAGTATTTT. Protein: CASSERQASLGVSQYF.

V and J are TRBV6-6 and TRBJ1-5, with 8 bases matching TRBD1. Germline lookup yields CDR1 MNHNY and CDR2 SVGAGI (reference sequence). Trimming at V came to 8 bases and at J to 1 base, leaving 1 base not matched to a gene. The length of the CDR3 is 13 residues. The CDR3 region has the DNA TGTGCCAGCGGACAGGGAAGCAATCAGCCCCAGCATTTT. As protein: CASGQGSNQPQHF.

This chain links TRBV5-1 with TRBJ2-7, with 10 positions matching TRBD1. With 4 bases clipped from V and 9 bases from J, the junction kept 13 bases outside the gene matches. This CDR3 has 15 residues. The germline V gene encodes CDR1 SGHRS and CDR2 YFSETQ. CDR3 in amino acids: CASSLLRDRGNGQYF. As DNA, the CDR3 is TGCGCCAGCAGCCTGCTCCGGGACAGGGGCAACGGGCAGTACTTC.